Listed below are T cell receptor beta chains from one sample, sequenced in a study of CXCR3-negative and CXCR3-positive naive CD8 T cells. TCRdb re-called the 5' RACE reads; one entry per CDR3 protein, DNA not given. This sample's clone table lists tens of thousands of distinct CDR3 sequences. The sequenced sample was naive CXCR3- CD8+ T cells from blood. The receptors stem from a human donor in good health. Some clones in this sample may be carry-over from other donors' samples. Both conserved end residues are part of each CDR3.

j_gene | v_gene | CDR3aa
TRBJ1-5 | TRBV28 | CASRERGMGNQPQHF
TRBJ2-1 | TRBV29-1 | CSEKKVGEQFF
TRBJ2-1 | TRBV7-9 | CASSPRLGEQFF
TRBJ1-6 | TRBV5-1 | CASSLGSRDRGRGSPLHF
TRBJ2-3 | TRBV25-1 | CATSSGGLSTDTQYF
TRBJ1-3 | TRBV9 | CASSVARTGNTIYF
TRBJ2-7 | TRBV7-2 | CASSLGGQGPYEQYF
TRBJ2-2 | TRBV6-4 | CASSDTVTGELFF
TRBJ1-2 | TRBV15 | CATSRSQNYGYTF
TRBJ2-1 | TRBV27 | CASSRRSGGPYNEQFF
TRBJ2-7 | TRBV20-1 | CSARFTTGVVAESVELYEQYF
TRBJ2-2 | TRBV6-6 | CASSYLLAGGPGTGELFF
TRBJ1-2 | TRBV3-1 | CASRDTAQIDFYGYTF
TRBJ2-1 | TRBV6-5 | CASRPSGGAVSLHDEQFF
TRBJ2-3 | TRBV6-4 | CASSDSGGADTQYF
TRBJ2-7 | TRBV20-1 | CSARRARDSYEQYF
TRBJ2-1 | TRBV9 | CASSIRELAGDYNEQFF
TRBJ2-5 | TRBV14 | CASSHKKETQYF
TRBJ2-7 | TRBV6-2/TRBV6-3 | CASSPPGTEQYF
TRBJ2-4 | TRBV27 | CTSEPGQGPTLAKNIQYF
TRBJ2-5 | TRBV7-2 | CASSLGGGGPLETQYF